A single T cell receptor beta chain is shown here with its context. Its matching antigen is unknown. Clones were sequenced by immunoSEQ multiplex PCR, and TCRdb holds only the in-frame ones, with some missing. The profile covers more than 2 million clones, with about 95% appearing a single time and roughly 1% taken by the ten largest. The CDR3 has 13 residues. Unmatched junction bases numbered 5, after V lost 6 bases and J lost 6 bases. Germline V gene lookup returns CDR1 SGHKS and CDR2 YYEKEE (reference sequence). This sample is drawn from a study of shared clonotypes between healthy human individuals. Overall study results and limits: Between a few donors, naive CD4 clonotypes were shared at a level of around 4.9%.

Naive CD8 cells lacked CD45RO and underwent positive selection for CCR7, leaving out terminally differentiated effector memory CD45RA+ cells. The origin of this receptor is a man in his late teens or twenties in good health. The sample was naive CD8+ T cells sorted from blood. V is TRBV5-5 and J is TRBJ2-1; TRBD1 agrees at 8 bases. The CDR3 loop is CASKGTGSNEQFF. The CDR3 DNA sequence: TGTGCCAGCAAAGGGACAGGTAGCAATGAGCAGTTCTTC.